The 22 T cell receptor beta chains listed next were all sequenced from one sample in a study of T cells after yellow fever vaccination (dated by TCRdb to about 2019). The meaning of the sample's treatment or condition label: live attenuated yellow fever vaccine strain. Preparation of the library involved 5' RACE. TCRdb records Illumina NovaSeq 6000 as the sequencer. Through fastp at Q25 and MiXCR, TCRdb rebuilt clones from the public reads, retaining in-frame beta chains. Rows matching on CDR3 protein sequence are summarized as one entry with the most common DNA and genes. Here the sample has about 220,000 distinct CDR3 sequences; more than 3% occur a single time. 2.5% to 3.5% of the sample is taken by the ten largest. The material was CD4+ T cells sorted from PBMCs, obtained 10 days after the yellow fever booster vaccination. These receptors came from a man aged 18 to 30 who received the YFV17D yellow fever vaccine.

The chain joins TRBV29-1 to TRBJ1-1; D ambiguous. V lost 7 bases and J lost 6, with 9 bases in between. The CDR3 has 10 amino acids. The germline gives CDR1 SQVTM, CDR2 ANQGSEA. The CDR3 DNA sequence: TGCAGCGCGACGGTCCCTGAAGCTTTCTTT. Translating it yields CSATVPEAFF.

This clonotype has just a few counts. The DNA is left out, because the CDR3 cannot be placed on it with certainty; the CDR3 is given as TCRdb lists it. The J gene is TRBJ2-3, the V gene TRBV5-5; the table's D gene call, TRBD1, was not cross checked with the DNA. With termini counted, the CDR3 has 15 amino acids. Germline assignment: CDR1 SGHKS and CDR2 YYEKEE (reference sequence). The CDR3 sequence is CASILGQERTDTQYF.

This clonotype was seen many times. The chain employs TRBV10-3 and TRBJ2-7; 8 positions agree with TRBD1. Germline-derived CDR1 and CDR2 are ENHRY and SYGVKD. V was clipped by 4 bases and J by 2 bases; unmatched bases: 7. The CDR3 extends over 15 amino acids. CDR3 sequence (DNA): TGTGCCATCAGTGTAGGAGACAGGGGTACCTACGAGCAGTACTTC. Translation gives CAISVGDRGTYEQYF.

This clonotype has only a few counts. The CDR3: CASSLRGAGEQYF. For the CDR3, the DNA is TGTGCCAGCAGTTTACGGGGGGCGGGAGAGCAGTACTTC. The rearrangement links TRBV12-3 or TRBV12-4 to TRBJ2-7; TRBD2 might be the D (7 bases). There are 13 residues in the CDR3. Trimming left V 2 bases short and J 7 bases short, with 12 bases between.

The table lists this clonotype with many counts. V usage is TRBV5-1 and J usage is TRBJ2-4; TRBD1 might be the D (7 bases). The CDR3 spans 14 residues. Germline V gene lookup returns CDR1 SGHRS and CDR2 YFSETQ. The V end was cut by 0 bases, the J end by 7 bases, with 11 bases between. The CDR3, as DNA: TGCGCCAGCAGCTTGGTACAGGGGAGGAACATTCAGTACTTC. This gives the protein CASSLVQGRNIQYF.

The rearrangement joins TRBV20-1 to TRBJ2-1; 9 bases agree with TRBD2. Germline assignment: CDR1 DFQATT and CDR2 SNEGSKA (reference sequence). V lost 6 bases to trimming and J lost 4 bases; unmatched junction nucleotides: 25. The CDR3 length is 20 residues. CDR3 coding DNA: TGCAGTGCCCTAAGTCCAGGGAGGCTAGCGGGGTCGTCGGGTTACAATGAGCAGTTCTTC. It is translated as CSALSPGRLAGSSGYNEQFF.

The sample holds many counts of this clonotype. The chain joins TRBV4-1 to TRBJ2-5; TRBD2 is a possible D gene (5 bases). The CDR3 loop spans 14 amino acids. The V gene's germline CDR1 is MGHRA and CDR2 YSYEKL. V lost 0 bases, J lost 5 bases, and 10 bases lay in between. The CDR3 sequence is CASSQDPGGETQYF. The CDR3 DNA reads as TGCGCCAGCAGCCAAGATCCGGGCGGGGAGACCCAGTACTTC.

A few counts support this clonotype. V gene TRBV12-3 or TRBV12-4 combines with J gene TRBJ1-2, with a possible D match to TRBD1 (6 bases). With 2 bases removed from V and 4 bases from J, the gap between germline ends came to 11 bases. The CDR3 length is 14 residues. DNA for the CDR3: TGTGCCAGCAGTTTAACAACAGGGACCTATGGCTACACCTTC. This encodes CASSLTTGTYGYTF.

This clonotype showed up just a few times. CDR3 in amino acids: CASSFGQSAGSWTSEAFF. In nucleotides, the CDR3 is TGTGCCAGCAGCTTTGGCCAGTCGGCAGGGAGTTGGACATCTGAAGCTTTCTTT. V usage is TRBV7-6 and J usage is TRBJ1-1; tentatively, D is TRBD1 (5 bases). The V end lost 3 bases, the J end lost 6 bases, and 26 bases lay between the germline ends. Germline lookup yields CDR1 SGHVS and CDR2 FNYEAQ. The CDR3 loop spans 18 amino acids. Full variable domain (remainder filled in from reference TRBV7-6 and TRBJ1-1): GAGVSQSPRYKVTKRGQDVALRCDPISGHVSLYWYRQALGQGPEFLTYFNYEAQQDKSGLPNDRFSAERPEGSISTLTIQRTEQRDSAMYRCASSFGQSAGSWTSEAFFGQGTRLTVV.

This clonotype occurred many times. The chain is built from TRBV5-1 and TRBJ2-6; the match to TRBD1 covers 7 bases. This CDR3 has 15 amino acids. With 3 bases clipped from V and 3 bases from J, the junction kept 3 bases outside the gene matches. Germline CDR1 is SGHRS and CDR2 is YFSETQ. The CDR3 spells CASSYDRDGANVLTF. CDR3 sequence (DNA): TGCGCCAGCAGCTATGACAGGGATGGGGCCAACGTCCTGACTTTC.

The chain joins TRBV4-2 to TRBJ1-1, with a tentative D call TRBD1 (5 bases). V was pared by 4 bases and J by 6 bases, with 15 bases between. Germline V gene data show CDR1 as LGHNA and CDR2 as YNFKEQ. This CDR3 is built from 14 residues. In nucleotides, the CDR3 is TGTGCCAGCAGCCTTGGGGACTTAGACGCTGAAGCTTTCTTT. Translating it yields CASSLGDLDAEAFF.

This clonotype was seen more than once but under ten times. V and J are TRBV10-3 and TRBJ1-1; unclear D gene. This CDR3 is built from 12 residues. Trimming stripped 0 bases from V and 4 bases from J, with 3 bases between. From germline, CDR1 is ENHRY and CDR2 SYGVKD. The CDR3: CAISESFTEAFF. Written as DNA, the CDR3 is TGTGCCATCAGTGAGTCGTTCACTGAAGCTTTCTTT.

J is TRBJ2-1 and V is TRBV12-3 or TRBV12-4; 11 bases fit TRBD1. V lost 4 bases, J lost 7 bases, and 6 bases stayed unmatched. CDR3 length: 15 residues. CDR3 amino acids: CASSYRGQGGNEQFF. As DNA, the CDR3 is TGTGCCAGCAGTTACCGGGGACAGGGGGGAAATGAGCAGTTCTTC.

This clonotype occurred a few times. The V gene is TRBV9, the J gene TRBJ2-2, with D uncertain. The CDR3 sequence is 16 residues long. Per germline, CDR1 SGDLS and CDR2 YYNGEE. Trimming pared 3 bases from V and 2 bases from J, leaving 14 bases between. The CDR3: CASSAGPPGNTGELFF. CDR3 coding DNA: TGTGCCAGCAGCGCCGGGCCTCCGGGCAACACCGGGGAGCTGTTTTTT.

This clonotype was recorded a few times. V gene TRBV7-9 combines with J gene TRBJ2-2; possible D gene TRBD2, 6 bases. The CDR3 runs 17 residues. Looked up from germline, CDR1 is SEHNR and CDR2 is FQNEAQ (reference sequence). V lost 5 bases, J lost 5 bases, and 21 bases lay in between. CDR3 coding DNA: TGTGCCAGCAGCCTATCCATGACTGGGGGGAGTACCGGGGAGCTGTTTTTT. Its protein product is CASSLSMTGGSTGELFF.

This clonotype was recorded many times. CDR3 nucleotides: TGCAGTGCTATTAATATCCAGCTTATTGATGAGCAGTTCTTC. Translated, it gives CSAINIQLIDEQFF. The rearrangement joins TRBV20-1 to TRBJ2-1; no reliable D call. Trimming removed 4 bases at V and 8 bases at J, with 18 bases between. The CDR3 loop spans 14 amino acids. Germline V gene data show CDR1 as DFQATT and CDR2 as SNEGSKA (reference sequence).

The V and J genes are TRBV6-5 and TRBJ1-1; 9 nucleotides line up with TRBD1. CDR1 is MNHEY, CDR2 SVGAGI, per germline. V lost 7 bases, J lost 1 base, and 4 bases stayed unmatched. This CDR3 region has 14 residues. In nucleotides, the CDR3 is TGTGCCAGCACCTGGGACAGGGCGAACACTGAAGCTTTCTTT. Protein: CASTWDRANTEAFF.

This clonotype was found many times. The chain is built from TRBV15 and TRBJ2-5; tentatively, D is TRBD2 (6 bases). The CDR3 loop spans 14 amino acids. Germline values: CDR1 LNHNV, CDR2 YYDKDF (reference sequence). Trimming stripped 5 bases from V and 3 bases from J, with 13 bases between. The CDR3: CATSLWGGEETQYF. The CDR3 DNA is TGTGCCACCAGCCTTTGGGGAGGAGAAGAGACCCAGTACTTC.

The chain uses TRBV7-9 and TRBJ1-2, with a possible D match to TRBD1 (6 bases). The germline CDR1 and CDR2 sequences are SEHNR and FQNEAQ (reference sequence). With 2 bases removed from V and 4 bases from J, the gap between germline ends came to 11 bases. This CDR3 has 14 residues. The CDR3 DNA follows: TGTGCCAGCAGCTTACGAGACAGGCTCTATGGCTACACCTTC. This sequence encodes CASSLRDRLYGYTF.

This clonotype was seen only a few times. This chain connects TRBV5-4 to TRBJ2-3; 8 bases agree with TRBD1. CDR1 is SGHNT, CDR2 YYREEE, per germline (reference sequence). The CDR3 contains 15 residues. Losses at the gene ends were 2 bases for V and 4 bases for J; bases not matched to a gene: 6. The CDR3 spells CASSFDLQGADTQYF. CDR3 in DNA: TGTGCCAGCAGCTTTGATCTACAGGGGGCAGATACGCAGTATTTT.

This clonotype occurred many times. V gene TRBV5-1 combines with J gene TRBJ2-2; perhaps TRBD1 as D (5 bases). The V gene lost 8 bases and the J gene lost 4 bases, with 6 bases spanning the gap. Germline CDR1 is SGHRS and CDR2 is YFSETQ. There are 11 residues in the CDR3. CDR3 amino acids: CASQGTGELFF. The CDR3, as DNA: TGCGCCAGTCAGGGCACCGGGGAGCTGTTTTTT.

The CDR3 nucleotides read TGTGCCAGCAGCGAGAGTGGGGGACTCCTTTCCTACGAGCAGTACGTC. Protein sequence: CASSESGGLLSYEQYV. The V gene is TRBV5-4, the J gene TRBJ2-7, with D perhaps matching TRBD2 (6 bases). This CDR3 comprises 16 residues. The germline gives CDR1 SGHNT, CDR2 YYREEE (reference sequence). The germline V and J ends were trimmed by 4 bases and 1 base, with 18 bases remaining between them.